Presented here are 9 T cell receptor beta chains from one specimen sequenced in a study of T cells in Graves' hyperthyroidism and ophthalmopathy. Amplified TCR beta CDR3 regions derived from RNA transcripts. First-round RT-PCR of the TCR CDR3 relied on the HTBI primer set. MiXCR was run by TCRdb on the multiplex PCR reads, yielding one entry per CDR3 protein. Seen here are around 600,000 distinct CDR3 sequences, roughly a sixth observed once, and the top ten hold 2.5% to 4%. Input material: blood. Every receptor here comes from a woman aged 40 to 50 with Graves' ophthalmopathy.

This sequence joins TRBV6-7 and TRBJ1-1; TRBD1 might be the D (5 bases). TRBV6-7 qualifies as an ORF whose function is uncertain. The V gene lost 3 bases and the J gene lost 11 bases, with 16 bases spanning the gap. This CDR3 contains 13 residues. CDR3 DNA sequence: TGTGCCAGCAGTTATTCAAGACAGACCGATGCTTTCTTT. This sequence encodes CASSYSRQTDAFF.

This clonotype was seen at least ten times. The rearrangement links TRBV2 to TRBJ2-7, with D uncertain. Germline-derived CDR1 and CDR2 are SNHLY and FYNNEI. CDR3 length: 12 amino acids. V was shortened by 7 bases and J by 6 bases, with 13 bases between the two germline ends. The CDR3 DNA reads as TGTGCCAGCAACCGCCTCTCTCCCGAGCAGTACTTC. Its translation is CASNRLSPEQYF.

This chain uses TRBV12-3 or TRBV12-4 with TRBJ2-7; either TRBD1 or TRBD2 may supply D (5 bases each). The CDR3 runs to 14 residues. The V end was cut by 4 bases, the J end by 0 bases, with 10 bases between. For the CDR3, the DNA is TGTGCCAGCAGTTCCGGGACCAACTCCTACGAGCAGTACTTC. This translates into CASSSGTNSYEQYF.

This clonotype occurred many times. The rearrangement joins TRBV28 to TRBJ2-7; a possible D gene is TRBD2 (6 bases). V was pared by 0 bases and J by 3 bases, with 6 bases between. The CDR3 is 13 residues long. From germline, CDR1 is MDHEN and CDR2 SYDVKM. CDR3 coding DNA: TGTGCCAGCAGTTTATGGCGGGGCTACGAGCAGTACTTC. This codes for CASSLWRGYEQYF.

This clonotype was seen only a few times. The chain links TRBV5-1 to TRBJ2-5; 7 bases agree with TRBD2. This CDR3 is 14 amino acids long. V trimming: 4 bases; J trimming: 2 bases; junction bases outside the gene matches: 5. Germline CDR1 reads SGHRS; CDR2 reads YFSETQ. The CDR3 DNA sequence: TGCGCCAGCAGCCGGGGGGAGCGGCAAGAGACCCAGTACTTC. This codes for CASSRGERQETQYF.

This clonotype was detected many times. The chain carries TRBV28 and TRBJ2-7, with 7 bases aligning to TRBD1. The length of the CDR3 is 15 residues. J was trimmed by 0 bases and V by 4 bases; bases with no gene match: 6. Germline values: CDR1 MDHEN, CDR2 SYDVKM. For the CDR3, the DNA is TGTGCCAGCAGTTCCCGGGACAGATTCTCCTACGAGCAGTACTTC. Its protein product is CASSSRDRFSYEQYF.

J is TRBJ2-1 and V is TRBV28, with 8 bases that match TRBD1. The CDR3 is 13 residues long. V dropped 6 bases and J dropped 5; count of bases not matched to a gene: 3. Germline V gives CDR1 MDHEN, CDR2 SYDVKM. Here the CDR3 DNA reads TGTGCCAGCAGGACAGGGGCCCACAATGAGCAGTTCTTC. Residues: CASRTGAHNEQFF. Based on the CDR3 plus reference TRBV28 and TRBJ2-1, the full variable domain is DVKVTQSSRYLVKRTGEKVFLECVQDMDHENMFWYRQDPGLGLRLIYFSYDVKMKEKGDIPEGYSVSREKKERFSLILESASTNQTSMYLCASRTGAHNEQFFGPGTRLTVL.

This clonotype has only a few counts. This sequence joins TRBV13 and TRBJ2-1; 7 nucleotides agree with TRBD1. Germline V lookup: CDR1 PRHDT, CDR2 FYEKMQ (reference sequence). This CDR3 comprises 12 residues. V lost 5 bases to trimming and J lost 15 bases; unmatched junction nucleotides: 10. CDR3 residues: CASSRRDRGSFF. CDR3 nucleotide sequence: TGTGCCAGCAGCCGCCGGGACAGAGGGTCGTTCTTC.

In its sample, this clonotype was seen a few times. This chain joins TRBV6-1 and TRBJ1-1, with 7 bases fitting TRBD1. The CDR3 is made up of 12 amino acids. The V gene's germline CDR1 is MNHNS and CDR2 SASEGT. Trimming took 6 bases from V and 8 from J; bases not matched to a gene: 6. CDR3 sequence (DNA): TGTGCCAGCAGCAGAGGGACAGAAGAAGCTTTCTTT. This gives the protein CASSRGTEEAFF.